The clone carrying this T cell receptor (beta chain) is classed as medium-sized. The target antigen is unknown. This sample is part of a study of spatial heterogeneity in lung cancer. General study points: The study found that expanded intratumoral alpha and beta TCR counts tracked tumor mutation counts.

TCRdb called the 5' RACE reads again in MiXCR, with one record for every CDR3 protein. In the table there are 10,000 to 15,000 distinct CDR3 sequences, around 6.6% of which are singletons. The time point denotes: sample taken at primary tumor resection. The input for sequencing was lung tumor tissue, taken at surgery. This TCR came from a female donor with early-stage non-small cell lung cancer.

CDR3 DNA sequence: TGTGCCAGCAGCCAGAAAGGGGGTTCTTATAATTCACCCCTCCACTTT. It is translated as CASSQKGGSYNSPLHF. The rearrangement uses TRBV7-8 and TRBJ1-6, with D possibly matching TRBD1 (6 bases). Trimming removed 5 bases from V and 4 bases from J, with 15 bases in between. CDR1 and CDR2 from the germline V gene are SGHVS and FQNEAQ. There are 16 residues in the CDR3.